The clone carrying this T cell receptor beta chain has at least ten counts. Its antigen is unidentified. These data belong to a study of early T cells in non-severe SARS-CoV-2 infection. Study findings and constraints: A preference for anti-spike CD8 responses marked VDJdb matching, which missed private and CD4 specificities.

As part of library construction, unique molecular identifiers were attached to individual cDNA molecules. Via MiXCR, TCRdb re-called the 5' RACE reads, giving one row per CDR3 protein. Among about 77,000 distinct CDR3 sequences listed, around 5% were seen once. CDR1 SGHTA and CDR2 FQGTGA come from the germline V gene. Trimming left V 4 bases short and J 2 bases short, with 21 bases between. The CDR3 loop spans 18 amino acids. The material was whole blood, obtained at baseline. The source of this sequence is an adult who was a healthcare worker with PCR-confirmed SARS-CoV-2 infection or an uninfected control (not recorded which). V is TRBV7-3 and J is TRBJ2-1, with D perhaps TRBD1 or TRBD2 (5 bases each). CDR3 nucleotides: TGTGCCAGCAGCTACCTCCCGGGACGCTCTGTTGCCTACAATGAGCAGTTCTTC. Translated: CASSYLPGRSVAYNEQFF.